The 30 T cell receptor beta chains listed next were all sequenced from one sample in a study of blood T cells in healthy people across ages. Primed by a sample-barcoded 5' primer and a J-beta primer mix, a second PCR proceeded for about 6 to 11 cycles. TCRdb passed the 5' RACE reads through MiXCR, listing each CDR3 protein once. The sample has about 830,000 distinct CDR3 sequences; roughly 60% are singletons. The sequenced material came from blood. These receptors were taken from a man aged 30-40 years in good health.

Worth noting for this clonotype: One junction end does not reproduce the germline sequence, and a read error may be involved. The V and J genes are TRBV2 and TRBJ1-2; D remains ambiguous. Germline loops: CDR1 SNHLY, CDR2 FYNNEI. The CDR3 is 14 residues long. CDR3 nucleotide sequence: TGTGCCAGCACAGCCGCCAGCAGAAACTATGGCCACACCTTC. Encoded protein: CASTAASRNYGHTF.

The genes are TRBV4-3 and TRBJ2-2; the D gene could be TRBD1 or TRBD2 (6 bases each). V was shortened by 5 bases and J by 5 bases, with 15 bases between the two germline ends. The CDR3 extends over 15 amino acids. Germline assignment: CDR1 LGHNA and CDR2 YSLEER. CDR3 residues: CASSSRGAVTGELFF. CDR3 bases: TGCGCCAGCAGCTCAAGGGGGGCAGTTACCGGGGAGCTGTTTTTT.

The rearrangement uses TRBV7-2 and TRBJ1-2; D remains ambiguous. The length of the CDR3 is 15 residues. CDR1 and CDR2 (germline): SGHTA, FQGNSA. Trimming removed 1 base at V and 5 bases at J, with 14 bases between. CDR3 amino acids: CASSLGDGPLYGYTF. The CDR3 coding sequence is TGTGCCAGCAGCTTAGGAGACGGACCTCTTTATGGCTACACCTTC.

This clonotype appeared a few times. CDR3 region: CASSPGRRYSYEQYF. The DNA for the CDR3 is TGTGCCAGCAGCCCGGGGAGGCGATATTCCTACGAGCAGTACTTC. The chain joins TRBV7-2 to TRBJ2-7; TRBD2 is a possible D gene (6 bases). Germline V lookup: CDR1 SGHTA, CDR2 FQGNSA. Trimming took off 5 bases at V and 1 base at J, with 15 bases between the two ends. This CDR3 is built from 15 residues.

Concerning this clonotype itself: This may stem from a read error, because a much larger clone lies one nucleotide away. This rearrangement joins TRBV4-2 to TRBJ2-6; possibly TRBD2 for D (6 bases). The length of the CDR3 is 16 residues. Looked up from germline, CDR1 is LGHNA and CDR2 is YNFKEQ. CDR3 sequence reads: CASSQELGTGANVPTF. The CDR3 DNA is TGTGCCAGCAGCCAAGAGTTGGGGACTGGGGCCAACGTCCCGACTTTC.

Only a few counts were recorded for this clonotype. The J gene is TRBJ2-3, the V gene TRBV7-9, with no clear D. Per the germline V gene, CDR1 is SEHNR and CDR2 is FQNEAQ (reference sequence). CDR3 length: 13 amino acids. V was clipped by 5 bases and J by 1 base, with 7 bases between them. The CDR3 is CASSREGTDTQYF. The CDR3 DNA reads as TGTGCCAGCAGCCGCGAGGGCACAGATACGCAGTATTTT.

V gene TRBV4-3 combines with J gene TRBJ2-5; 11 positions match TRBD2. Germline trimming cut 2 bases from V and 5 bases from J; bases unmatched to any gene: 7. This CDR3 comprises 16 residues. Germline-derived CDR1 and CDR2 are LGHNA and YSLEER. CDR3 residues: CASSQYTSGSWETQYF. DNA for the CDR3: TGCGCCAGCAGCCAATACACTAGCGGGAGCTGGGAGACCCAGTACTTC.

The chain recombines TRBV9 with TRBJ2-1, with D tentatively TRBD1 or TRBD2 (5 bases each). The CDR3 runs 17 residues. Per the germline V gene, CDR1 is SGDLS and CDR2 is YYNGEE. Trimming took off 0 bases at V and 5 bases at J, with 18 bases between the two ends. CDR3 nucleotide sequence: TGTGCCAGCAGCGTAGGGGCTGGGACGGCCGGAAACAATGAGCAGTTCTTC. Amino acids: CASSVGAGTAGNNEQFF.

The chain recombines TRBV9 with TRBJ1-2, with 7 positions matching TRBD1. The CDR3 runs to 15 residues. V trimming: 3 bases; J trimming: 5 bases; junction bases outside the gene matches: 10. Germline V lookup: CDR1 SGDLS, CDR2 YYNGEE. The DNA for the CDR3 is TGTGCCAGCAGCGAAAGTACAGGGGTACAATATGGCTACACCTTC. It specifies CASSESTGVQYGYTF.

V gene TRBV2 combines with J gene TRBJ2-7; D is unresolved. Near its end, the DNA agrees better with TRBJ2-5, so the J call may be wrong. Germline V gene data show CDR1 as SNHLY and CDR2 as FYNNEI. This CDR3 is built from 13 residues. CDR3 nucleotides: TGTGCCAGCAGTGAATATAGAAAAGAGACCCAGTACTTC. Its protein is CASSEYRKETQYF.

J is TRBJ2-1 and V is TRBV2; 10 nucleotides agree with TRBD1. The germline V gene encodes CDR1 SNHLY and CDR2 FYNNEI. Trimming took 4 bases from V and 4 from J; bases not matched to a gene: 10. The CDR3 consists of 17 residues. The CDR3 is CASSGIVGTGVYNEQFF. For the CDR3, the DNA is TGTGCCAGCAGTGGAATCGTGGGGACAGGGGTGTACAATGAGCAGTTCTTC.

This clonotype was picked up a small number of times. The J gene is TRBJ2-7, the V gene TRBV7-2; D perhaps matches TRBD2 (5 bases). This CDR3 region has 13 residues. Trimming removed 6 bases from V and 11 bases from J, with 20 bases in between. Germline V gene data show CDR1 as SGHTA and CDR2 as FQGNSA. This CDR3 is CASSGFAAPREYF. For the CDR3, the DNA is TGTGCCAGCAGTGGATTTGCTGCCCCGAGGGAGTACTTC.

This clonotype was observed a few times. This chain joins TRBV6-5 and TRBJ1-6; tentatively, D is TRBD1 (5 bases). The V gene's germline CDR1 is MNHEY and CDR2 SVGAGI. There are 18 residues in the CDR3. Trimming removed 0 bases from V and 4 bases from J, with 16 bases in between. The CDR3 DNA follows: TGTGCCAGCAGTTACTCGATCGTGGCAGGGTTGTATAATTCACCCCTCCACTTT. As protein: CASSYSIVAGLYNSPLHF.

The chain links TRBV5-1 to TRBJ2-7, with D tentatively TRBD1 (5 bases). Germline V CDR1 and CDR2: SGHRS, YFSETQ. V dropped 0 bases and J dropped 3 bases, with 13 bases sitting between them. The CDR3 covers 15 residues. In DNA, the CDR3 is TGCGCCAGCAGCTTGGCAGTCTTTGACAGCTACGAGCAGTACTTC. This translates into CASSLAVFDSYEQYF. Drawing the rest from reference TRBV5-1 and TRBJ2-7, the complete variable domain is KAGVTQTPRYLIKTRGQQVTLSCSPISGHRSVSWYQQTPGQGLQFLFEYFSETQRNKGNFPGRFSGRQFSNSRSEMNVSTLELGDSALYLCASSLAVFDSYEQYFGPGTRLTVT.

In its sample, this clonotype was seen a few times. The chain uses TRBV7-2 and TRBJ1-6; D is unresolved. CDR3 length: 16 residues. Germline CDR1 is SGHTA and CDR2 is FQGNSA. With 2 bases removed from V and 10 bases from J, the gap between germline ends came to 18 bases. The CDR3 DNA is TGTGCCAGCAGCTTAACGCCGTCCCCGACGGTGTCACCCCTCCACTTT. Amino acids: CASSLTPSPTVSPLHF.

The CDR3 region is CASSQINAGGPSDTQYF. The CDR3 coding sequence is TGCGCCAGCAGCCAAATTAACGCAGGAGGGCCGTCGGATACGCAGTATTTT. V is TRBV4-3 and J is TRBJ2-3; a weak D match, TRBD2 (6 bases). CDR1 is LGHNA and CDR2 is YSLEER in the germline V gene. The CDR3 runs 17 residues. V lost 2 bases, J lost 6 bases, and 21 bases lay in between.

This chain uses TRBV20-1 with TRBJ2-4, with no clear D. V shed 3 bases and J shed 5 bases, with 5 bases lying between them. The CDR3 extends over 11 amino acids. Germline CDR1 reads DFQATT; CDR2 reads SNEGSKA (reference sequence). CDR3 amino acids: CSASAENIQYF. The DNA for the CDR3 is TGCAGTGCTAGCGCAGAAAACATTCAGTACTTC.

The chain employs TRBV20-1 and TRBJ1-2; 8 bases line up with TRBD1. This CDR3 region has 14 residues. Germline V gene data show CDR1 as DFQATT and CDR2 as SNEGSKA (reference sequence). J was trimmed by 8 bases and V by 3 bases; bases with no gene match: 11. CDR3 DNA: TGCAGTGCTAGCTGGGACAGGTCCTCCTTCGGCTACACCTTC. Translation gives CSASWDRSSFGYTF.

This clonotype was counted only a few times. V usage is TRBV7-8 and J usage is TRBJ2-5; 9 positions match TRBD2. From germline, CDR1 is SGHVS and CDR2 FQNEAQ. With 1 base clipped from V and 4 bases from J, the junction kept 7 bases outside the gene matches. The CDR3 totals 16 residues. The CDR3 region is CASSLGAGTSRETQYF. The CDR3 bases are TGTGCCAGCAGCTTAGGAGCCGGGACTAGCCGAGAGACCCAGTACTTC. The variable domain in full, with the rest retrieved from reference TRBV7-8 and TRBJ2-5, is GAGVSQSPRYKVAKRGQDVALRCDPISGHVSLFWYQQALGQGPEFLTYFQNEAQLDKSGLPSDRFFAERPEGSVSTLKIQRTQQEDSAVYLCASSLGAGTSRETQYFGPGTRLLVL.

The chain recombines TRBV9 with TRBJ1-2; 7 bases align to TRBD1. The germline gives CDR1 SGDLS, CDR2 YYNGEE. V was pared by 5 bases and J by 8 bases, with 9 bases of the junction left unmatched. This CDR3 has 13 residues. The CDR3 sequence: CASRARQGLGYTF. The CDR3 bases are TGTGCCAGCAGAGCTCGACAGGGACTCGGCTACACCTTC.

The chain uses TRBV4-3 and TRBJ2-2, with D perhaps TRBD1 or TRBD2 (6 bases each). CDR1 is LGHNA and CDR2 is YSLEER in the germline V gene. Trimming removed 6 bases from V and 6 bases from J, with 11 bases in between. CDR3 length equals 13 residues. The CDR3 DNA is TGCGCCAGCAGGGCAGGGGAGGCCGGGGAGCTGTTTTTT. Residues: CASRAGEAGELFF.

This clonotype was picked up a small number of times. V usage is TRBV28 and J usage is TRBJ1-6, with D possibly matching TRBD1 (5 bases). Trimming stripped 2 bases from V and 8 bases from J, with 10 bases between. Germline V gives CDR1 MDHEN, CDR2 SYDVKM. This CDR3 has 14 residues. The CDR3 is CASSLTGLHSPLHF. DNA for the CDR3: TGTGCCAGCAGTTTAACGGGACTACATTCACCCCTCCACTTT.

This clonotype has more than one count but fewer than ten. V usage is TRBV29-1 and J usage is TRBJ2-1, with TRBD2 identical over 9 bases. The CDR3 totals 13 residues. The junction had 7 bases not matched to a gene; V was cut back by 8 bases and J by 5 bases. Germline CDR1 and CDR2: SQVTM and ANQGSEA. In DNA, the CDR3 is TGCAGCTCCGTGGCTAGCGGGAACAATGAGCAGTTCTTC. Its protein product is CSSVASGNNEQFF.

This clonotype was counted a few times. The V and J genes are TRBV11-2 and TRBJ1-2, with D possibly being TRBD1 (6 bases). Germline CDR1 SGHAT, CDR2 FQNNGV. The V and J ends lost 5 bases and 4 bases respectively, with 20 bases between them. This CDR3 comprises 16 residues. CDR3 sequence (DNA): TGTGCCAGCAGCGGATTCGACAGGAGGTCATCCTATGGCTACACCTTC. Translation: CASSGFDRRSSYGYTF.

This clonotype was counted ten times or more. The chain recombines TRBV10-3 with TRBJ2-4, with D possibly being TRBD2 (6 bases). The V end lost 0 bases, the J end lost 2 bases, and 14 bases lay between the germline ends. CDR3 size: 17 residues. Germline V gene sequence: CDR1 ENHRY, CDR2 SYGVKD. CDR3 coding DNA: TGTGCCATCAGTGAGTCTATATTGGGAGGAACCAAAAACATTCAGTACTTC. Translating it yields CAISESILGGTKNIQYF.

The chain employs TRBV7-2 and TRBJ1-5; 7 positions match TRBD1. CDR3 length equals 14 residues. Germline values: CDR1 SGHTA, CDR2 FQGNSA. The V and J ends lost 1 base and 6 bases, in that order; junction bases with no gene match: 3. CDR3 nucleotide sequence: TGTGCCAGCAGCTTAGACAGGGGTATTCAGCCCCAGCATTTT. Its protein product is CASSLDRGIQPQHF.

This clonotype showed up just a few times. This chain joins TRBV7-2 and TRBJ2-7, with D maybe TRBD2 (7 bases). V gave up 1 base and J gave up 2 bases, with 12 bases separating them. CDR1 is SGHTA, CDR2 FQGNSA, per germline. CDR3 size: 15 residues. CDR3 coding DNA: TGTGCCAGCAGCTTAGACGGGGGGCGCACCTACGAGCAGTACTTC. Amino acids: CASSLDGGRTYEQYF.

CDR3: CSARNNEQYF. The CDR3 DNA follows: TGCAGTGCTAGAAACAATGAGCAGTACTTC. The chain is built from TRBV20-1 and TRBJ2-7; D unresolved. Germline loops: CDR1 DFQATT, CDR2 SNEGSKA (reference sequence). V was shortened by 2 bases and J by 7 bases, with 6 bases between the two germline ends. This CDR3 is 10 amino acids long.

This clonotype was seen only once. The V and J genes are TRBV6-5 and TRBJ1-2; D may be TRBD1 (5 bases). V shed 8 bases and J shed 4 bases, with 11 bases lying between them. The CDR3 is 12 residues long. Germline V gene sequence: CDR1 MNHEY, CDR2 SVGAGI. The CDR3, as DNA: TGTGCCAGCGGGGGGAGAGCCTATGGCTACACCTTC. Protein product: CASGGRAYGYTF.

The chain couples TRBV7-9 to TRBJ2-1; 10 bases map to TRBD2. Trimming removed 5 bases from V and 8 bases from J; junction bases left unmatched: 6. The CDR3 length is 14 residues. Germline-derived CDR1 and CDR2 are SEHNR and FQNEAQ (reference sequence). CDR3 amino acids: CASSLSGREDEQFF. Here the CDR3 DNA reads TGTGCCAGCAGCCTCAGCGGGAGGGAGGATGAGCAGTTCTTC.